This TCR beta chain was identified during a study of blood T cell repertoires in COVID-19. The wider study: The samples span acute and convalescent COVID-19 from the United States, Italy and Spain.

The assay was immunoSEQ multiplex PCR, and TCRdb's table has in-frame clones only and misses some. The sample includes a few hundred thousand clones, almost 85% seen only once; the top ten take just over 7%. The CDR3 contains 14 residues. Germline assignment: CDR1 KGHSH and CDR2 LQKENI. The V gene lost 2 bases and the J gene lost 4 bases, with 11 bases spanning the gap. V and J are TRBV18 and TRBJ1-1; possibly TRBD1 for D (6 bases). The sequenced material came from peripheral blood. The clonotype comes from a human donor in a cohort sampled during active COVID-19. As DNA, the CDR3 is TGTGCCAGCTCACCAGGGGGGGGCGGCACTGAAGCTTTCTTT. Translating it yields CASSPGGGGTEAFF.